This TCR beta chain was recorded in a study of T cell repertoires in cytomegalovirus infection. Study-level background: Matching HLA type, along with CMV infection, was indicated by public TCR beta signatures. General study results and limits: Predominance within the ex vivo response was attributable to HLA-C-restricted CMV-specific TCR beta clonotypes. CMV carriers having the relevant HLA were flagged by cumulative public TCR beta family frequency.

As for this clonotype: The antigen is undetermined.

TCRdb reprocessed the reads with MiXCR, giving one entry per CDR3 protein. The sample carries approximately 190,000 distinct CDR3 sequences, approximately 30% recorded once. Trimming pared 2 bases from V and 3 bases from J, leaving 13 bases between. The CDR3 contains 15 residues. The V gene's germline CDR1 is MNHNY and CDR2 SVGAGI (reference sequence). Sequencing input: PBMCs. This receptor was identified in a human donor in good health (CMV status not recorded). Some clones in this sample may be carry-over from other donors' samples. This chain uses TRBV6-6 with TRBJ2-5, with a tentative D call TRBD2 (6 bases). The CDR3 sequence is CASSYGARREETQYF. Written as DNA, the CDR3 is TGTGCCAGCAGTTACGGGGCGAGGAGGGAAGAGACCCAGTACTTC.